This T cell receptor (beta chain) was sequenced for a study of T cell repertoires in cytomegalovirus infection. MiXCR was run by TCRdb on the reads, yielding one entry per CDR3 protein. Counted here are 600,000 to 700,000 distinct CDR3 sequences, around 30% occurring once; the ten biggest clones make up roughly 20%. This clonotype was detected a few times. Its target is unknown. The TCR was taken from a human donor in good health (CMV status not recorded). Some clones in this sample may be carry-over from other donors' samples. The material was cultured PBMCs, obtained from culture after CMV antigen stimulation.

The CDR3: CASSLGEGRPNEQFF. The CDR3 DNA is TGTGCCAGCAGCTTAGGGGAGGGACGCCCCAATGAGCAGTTCTTC. The rearrangement links TRBV11-3 to TRBJ2-1; TRBD2 aligns across 7 bases. The CDR3 length is 15 residues. Germline-derived CDR1 and CDR2 are SGHNT and YENEEA. V trimming: 1 base; J trimming: 6 bases; junction bases outside the gene matches: 6.